This T cell receptor beta chain was sequenced in a study of T cell repertoires in cytomegalovirus infection (dated by TCRdb to between 2019 and 2020). As for the study more broadly: Because public TCR beta signatures pointed to carriage of CMV infection together with the matching HLA type, the HLA type of each donor mattered for the analysis. Overall results and qualifications from the work: In both this cohort and an independent roughly 350-donor cohort, the cumulative frequency of public TCR beta family members distinguished carriers of CMV infection plus the relevant HLA type. In the ex vivo response, HLA-C-restricted CMV-specific TCR beta clonotypes were dominant, and in two of eight donors the single most frequent clonotype came from this HLA-C-restricted group.

Sequencing was performed on an Illumina HiSeq 1500. TCRdb's own reprocessing of the public reads used fastp at Q25 and MiXCR and kept productive beta chains. Entries are consolidated by CDR3 protein sequence, retaining the most common genes and DNA. Present in this sample are 150,000 to 200,000 distinct CDR3 sequences, 15% to 20% of which were seen just once. Of the sample, around 20% is held by the ten largest clones. CDR1 and CDR2, per the germline V gene, are LGHNA and YSLEER. The CDR3, cysteine through phenylalanine, is 16 amino acids long. CDR3 DNA only is kept here, 48 bases in frame from base 1. A distance of 18 bases separates the germline ends of V and J, which lose 2 bases and 7 bases respectively. This clonotype turned up a few times. Which antigen it targets is not known. Per-base quality was not reported, and no clone a single base away is much larger than it.

The source material was CD8+ T cells from PBMCs. This receptor was obtained from a human donor in good health (CMV status not recorded). Some clones in this sample may be carry-over from other donors' samples. The sequence links TRBV4-3 to TRBJ1-5, with the identity of the D gene unclear. The CDR3 is CASSQLLREGEQPQHF. The nucleotides read TGCGCCAGCAGCCAACTCCTCCGGGAGGGAGAACAGCCCCAGCATTTT.